These 4 T cell receptor beta chains were sequenced from one sample in a study of regulatory T cells in long-lasting Graves disease. Investigators prepared the TCR beta libraries by applying iRepertoire HTBI primers and Arm-PCR of CDR3 regions. TCRdb re-called the multiplex PCR reads with MiXCR, one entry per CDR3 protein. Found here are approximately 380,000 distinct CDR3 sequences, around 21% of them singletons; the top ten hold less than 25%. Time point meaning: persistent/refractory GD, antithyroid drugs over 5 years with positive TRAb. PBMCs provided the RNA from which the TCR library was made. The source material was peripheral blood mononuclear cells (PBMCs), sampled when the disease was refractory, from a patient treated with antithyroid drugs. The source of these receptors is a female donor with Graves disease.

This clonotype was counted many times. One end of the junction does not line up with germline, which may come from a read error. J is TRBJ1-1 and V is TRBV5-1, with a possible D match to TRBD1 (6 bases). This CDR3 is built from 14 residues. The germline CDR1 and CDR2 sequences are SGHRS and YFSETQ. This chain's CDR3 is CASSTGQLNTEAFF. The CDR3 coding sequence is TGTGCCAGCAGCACGGGACAATTGAACACTGAAGCTTTCTTT.

This clonotype was recorded many times. This chain uses TRBV27 with TRBJ1-5, with D maybe TRBD1 (5 bases). Germline CDR1 is MNHEY and CDR2 is SMNVEV (reference sequence). V was pared by 2 bases and J by 2 bases, with 10 bases between. This CDR3 has 15 residues. The CDR3 spells CASSLGGAGNQPQHF. The CDR3 bases are TGTGCCAGCAGTTTAGGGGGAGCGGGCAATCAGCCCCAGCATTTT.

This clonotype was recorded many times. The chain joins TRBV2 to TRBJ2-7; 9 positions agree with TRBD2. From germline, CDR1 is SNHLY and CDR2 FYNNEI. The ends lost 5 bases at V and 1 base at J; junction bases unmatched: 6. The CDR3 spans 15 residues. CDR3 bases: TGTGCCAGCAGTCCTAGCGGGAACCCTTCCTACGAGCAGTACTTC. It is translated as CASSPSGNPSYEQYF.

This clonotype came up many times. The chain links TRBV7-9 to TRBJ1-4; 8 positions match TRBD1. The CDR3 has 14 residues. V trimming: 1 base; J trimming: 7 bases; junction bases outside the gene matches: 2. Germline assignment: CDR1 SEHNR and CDR2 FQNEAQ (reference sequence). Here the CDR3 reads CASSLETGVEKLFF. The DNA of the CDR3 is TGTGCCAGCAGCTTAGAGACAGGGGTTGAAAAACTGTTTTTT.